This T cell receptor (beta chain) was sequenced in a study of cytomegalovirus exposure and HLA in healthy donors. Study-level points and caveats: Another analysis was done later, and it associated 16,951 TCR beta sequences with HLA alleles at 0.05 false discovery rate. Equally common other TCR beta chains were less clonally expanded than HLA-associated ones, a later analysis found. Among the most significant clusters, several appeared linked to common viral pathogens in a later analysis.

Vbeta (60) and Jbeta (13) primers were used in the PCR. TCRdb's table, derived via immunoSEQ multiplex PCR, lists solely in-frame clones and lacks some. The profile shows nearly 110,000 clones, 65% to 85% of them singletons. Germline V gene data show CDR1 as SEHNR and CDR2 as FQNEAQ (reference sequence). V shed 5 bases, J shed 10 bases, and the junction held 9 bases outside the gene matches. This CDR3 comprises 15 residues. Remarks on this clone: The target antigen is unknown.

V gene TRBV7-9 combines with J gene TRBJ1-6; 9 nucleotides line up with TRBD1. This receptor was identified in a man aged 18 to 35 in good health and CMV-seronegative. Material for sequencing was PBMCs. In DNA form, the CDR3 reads TGTGCCAGCAGCCCACAGGGGGCCATTGGCTCACCCCTCCACTTT. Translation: CASSPQGAIGSPLHF.